Listed below are T cell receptor beta chains from one sample, sequenced in a study of T cell responses to AZD1222 COVID-19 vaccine. The protocol was immunoSEQ multiplex PCR, while the TCRdb copy is restricted to in-frame clones and leaves out a portion. The table includes tens of thousands of clones, 85% to 90% detected once. Material: peripheral blood, obtained 28 days after the second AZD1222 dose. These receptors were collected from an adult who received the AZD1222 COVID-19 vaccine. Each CDR3 is given with its conserved first and last residue. A D gene is named only where the DNA matches it firmly. Clone size, where shown, is once, few, many, or a class for clones that have expanded.

clone_size,v_call,j_call,d_call,cdr3_nt,cdr3_aa
NA,TRBV4-1,TRBJ1-2,NA,TGCGCCAGCAGCCCCCTGGGACGGAGAAAGAACTATGGCTACACCTTC,CASSPLGRRKNYGYTF
NA,TRBV6-5,TRBJ2-1,NA,TGTGCCAGCAGTAGCTACCGGGACCGCGGTGAGCAGTTCTTC,CASSSYRDRGEQFF
NA,TRBV10-3,TRBJ1-5,NA,TGTGCCATCAGTGAGTCCATAGATACCTATAATCAGCCCCAGCATTTT,CAISESIDTYNQPQHF
NA,TRBV28,TRBJ2-3,NA,TGTGCCAGCAGCGATTGGGGGGGGGCAGGGATAGATACGCAGTATTTT,CASSDWGGAGIDTQYF
NA,TRBV28,TRBJ2-7,TRBD1,TGTGCCAGCAGTAGAGACAGGGGCCCCTACGAGCAGTACTTC,CASSRDRGPYEQYF
NA,TRBV10-3,TRBJ1-1,NA,TGTGCCATGGGGATCGGAAAGAACACTGAAGCTTTCTTT,CAMGIGKNTEAFF
NA,TRBV10-3,TRBJ2-3,TRBD1,TGTGCCATCAATACAGGGACAGGGGTGGCCACAGATACGCAGTATTTT,CAINTGTGVATDTQYF
NA,TRBV7-9,TRBJ1-2,NA,TGTGCCAGCAGCTTAGTGCGGGGGATCGGTGGCTACACCTTC,CASSLVRGIGGYTF
NA,TRBV27,TRBJ2-7,NA,TGTGCCAGCAGTTTTCGAGAAGCGGGCGAGCAGTACTTC,CASSFREAGEQYF
NA,TRBV5-6,TRBJ1-3,NA,TGTGCCAGCAGCTTCGTCGTCCCGATTAGTTTTTTT,CASSFVVPISFF
NA,TRBV5-1,TRBJ2-1,TRBD2,TGCGCCAGCAGTTTAGCGGGGGGGCCGGGGAATGAGCAGTTCTTC,CASSLAGGPGNEQFF
NA,TRBV6-5,TRBJ1-5,TRBD1,TGTGCCAGCTGTCCGGGAGGGGGCAGTAATCAGCCCCAGCATTTT,CASCPGGGSNQPQHF
NA,TRBV28,TRBJ2-1,TRBD2,TGTGCCAGCAGGCCCCTGGGGGGGTCCACCTACAATGAGCAGTTCTTC,CASRPLGGSTYNEQFF
NA,TRBV15,TRBJ2-1,NA,TGTGCCACCAGCAGACTTGTCGGGAATGAGCAGTTCTTC,CATSRLVGNEQFF
NA,TRBV5-1,TRBJ2-5,TRBD1,TGCGCCAGCAGCTCCCGGGACAGGGGGCCTCGCGGGTTGCATGATAAACAAGAGACCCAGTACTTC,CASSSRDRGPRGLHDKQETQYF
NA,TRBV9,TRBJ2-7,NA,TGTGCCAGCAGCGTAGGGGGTAGGACAGCGTCCTACGAGCAGTACTTC,CASSVGGRTASYEQYF
NA,TRBV28,TRBJ1-2,NA,TGTGCCAGCAGTGTAGCCGGACTGATCTATGGCTACACCTTC,CASSVAGLIYGYTF
NA,TRBV5-1,TRBJ2-2,NA,TGCGCCAGCAGCCGTAGCGGGAACACCGGGGAGCTGTTTTTT,CASSRSGNTGELFF
once,TRBV19,TRBJ1-5,TRBD1,TGTGCCAGTAAAGTCGACAGGGTCGGAAATCAGCCCCAGCATTTT,CASKVDRVGNQPQHF
NA,TRBV7-3,TRBJ2-2,TRBD1,TGTGCCAGCAGCAGACAGGGGTCCGGGGAGCTGTTTTTT,CASSRQGSGELFF
once,TRBV19,TRBJ2-4,TRBD2,TGTGCCAGTTCCAGGGGGGACATCCGGACTAGCGGAAACATTCAGTACTTC,CASSRGDIRTSGNIQYF
NA,TRBV30,TRBJ2-7,NA,TGTGCCTGGAGTGTACGCAGGACACCCGCTCCCGGGCAGTACTTC,CAWSVRRTPAPGQYF
NA,TRBV7-8,TRBJ1-6,NA,TGTGCCAGCAGCTTCGGACAGTATAATTCACCCCTCCACTTT,CASSFGQYNSPLHF
NA,TRBV16,TRBJ2-5,NA,TGTGCCAGCAGCCAATCCTTTCTAGCGACGGAGACCCAGTACTTC,CASSQSFLATETQYF
NA,TRBV6-5,TRBJ2-3,TRBD2,TGTGCCAGCAGTTGGGGACTAGCGGGAACAGATACGCAGTATTTT,CASSWGLAGTDTQYF
NA,TRBV5-1,TRBJ2-7,TRBD2,TGCGCCAGCAGCCGCACTAGCGGGGGGGCGAAATTCTCCTACGAGCAGTACTTC,CASSRTSGGAKFSYEQYF
NA,TRBV18,TRBJ1-5,NA,TGTGCCAGCTCATCACAGGGTTCGGGCAATCAGCCCCAGCATTTT,CASSSQGSGNQPQHF
NA,TRBV5-1,TRBJ1-1,TRBD1,TGCGCCAGCAGCCCCCGGACAGGGCAGACTGAAGCTTTCTTT,CASSPRTGQTEAFF
NA,TRBV6-1,TRBJ1-3,TRBD1,TGTGCCAGCAGTGAGCGACAGGGCCCGAGCTCTGGAAACACCATATATTTT,CASSERQGPSSGNTIYF
NA,TRBV9,TRBJ2-3,TRBD2,TGTGCCAGCACCCTAGCGGGGATCACAGATACGCAGTATTTT,CASTLAGITDTQYF
NA,TRBV5-6,TRBJ2-5,NA,TGTGCCAGCAGCTCGAGGGGGAACTGGGAACATTTGGAGACCCAGTACTTC,CASSSRGNWEHLETQYF
NA,TRBV4-2,TRBJ1-3,NA,TGTGCCAGCAGCCGCGACTGGGAAACGGGAAGGAGCACCATATATTTT,CASSRDWETGRSTIYF
once,TRBV7-2,TRBJ2-1,NA,TGTGCCAGCGACCCCCAGGGAGAGGGGGGGTACGAGCAGTTCTTC,CASDPQGEGGYEQFF
NA,TRBV6-5,TRBJ1-6,NA,TGTGCCAGCAGTTACTCGACCAGACACTATAATTCACCCCTCCACTTT,CASSYSTRHYNSPLHF
medium-sized,TRBV6-6,TRBJ2-2,NA,TGTGCCAGCAGTCCAATGCTGACAGTAGAGGGGGGCACCGGGGAGCTGTTTTTT,CASSPMLTVEGGTGELFF
NA,TRBV28,TRBJ1-1,NA,TGTGCCAGCAGTTCGGCCCTACAGGGGAACACTGAAGCTTTCTTT,CASSSALQGNTEAFF
NA,TRBV5-1,TRBJ2-1,NA,TGCGCCAGCAGCTTGAGGCCGCTAGGTGAGCAGTTCTTC,CASSLRPLGEQFF
NA,TRBV7-8,TRBJ1-1,NA,TGTGCCAGCAGCCTCGAGGGGGGACGAACTGAAGCTTTCTTT,CASSLEGGRTEAFF
NA,TRBV6-1,TRBJ1-4,NA,TGTGCCAGCAGTGAAGGGGGTCCCCCTAATGAAAAACTGTTTTTT,CASSEGGPPNEKLFF
NA,TRBV5-5,TRBJ2-7,TRBD2,TGTGCCAGCAGCTTCGCGGGAGAGGGCGAGCAGTACTTC,CASSFAGEGEQYF
NA,TRBV5-6,TRBJ1-6,NA,TGTGCCAGCTCTGGGGGTGTGAGCAATTCACCCCTCCACTTT,CASSGGVSNSPLHF
NA,TRBV18,TRBJ1-4,TRBD1,TGTGCCAGCTCACCACCGGTTGAAGGGGGCTTCGGAGAAAAACTGTTTTTT,CASSPPVEGGFGEKLFF
NA,TRBV4-3,TRBJ1-2,NA,TGCGCCAGCAGCCAAGGGGTAGGGGCGAACTATGGCTACACCTTC,CASSQGVGANYGYTF
NA,TRBV7-9,TRBJ1-3,NA,TGTGCCAGCAGCCCTGGTCGGCTGTATCGGCTCTCTGGAAACACCATATATTTT,CASSPGRLYRLSGNTIYF
NA,TRBV28,TRBJ1-1,NA,TGTGCCAGCAGGCCCCCGGGTCTCCTGGGAACTGAAGCTTTCTTT,CASRPPGLLGTEAFF
NA,TRBV5-1,TRBJ1-4,TRBD1,TGCGCCAGCAGCTTCAGCCGGGACAGAAATGAAAAACTGTTTTTT,CASSFSRDRNEKLFF
NA,TRBV9,TRBJ2-7,NA,TGTGCCAGCAGCGTAGGTCCAACCTACGAGCAGTACTTC,CASSVGPTYEQYF
NA,TRBV6-2/TRBV6-3,TRBJ2-7,TRBD1,TGTGCCAGCAGCCCTAACAGGGGAACCCCCTACGAGCAGTACTTC,CASSPNRGTPYEQYF
NA,TRBV28,TRBJ1-1,NA,TGTGCCCCAGAGGGTGAGGCTTTCTTT,CAPEGEAFF
few,TRBV19,TRBJ1-2,NA,TGTGCCAGTAGTCCCGGAGTTAACTATGGCTACACCTTC,CASSPGVNYGYTF
NA,TRBV9,TRBJ1-6,NA,TGTGCCAGCAGCGGACCGGGACCTCCAAGGGGACCCCTCCACTTT,CASSGPGPPRGPLHF
NA,TRBV4-1,TRBJ1-1,TRBD1,TGCGCCAGCAGCCCGGGACAGGGCCGGGACATGAACACTGAAGCTTTCTTT,CASSPGQGRDMNTEAFF
once,TRBV7-9,TRBJ2-1,NA,TGTGCCAGCAGCTTATTCCCGAATGAGCAGTTCTTC,CASSLFPNEQFF
NA,TRBV24-1,TRBJ2-7,TRBD1,TGTGCCACCGGGGGACAGAATACTGACGAGCAGTACTTC,CATGGQNTDEQYF
NA,TRBV7-3,TRBJ2-2,TRBD1,TGTGCCAGCAGCTCGTCCGGGACAGGGCCCGGGGAGCTGTTTTTT,CASSSSGTGPGELFF
few,TRBV13,TRBJ2-1,NA,TGTGCCAGCAGCTGGACCCTAAGGGATGAGCAGTTCTTC,CASSWTLRDEQFF
NA,TRBV30,TRBJ1-5,NA,TGTGCCTGGAGTCGGGCGGGAAATAGCAATCAGCCCCAGCATTTT,CAWSRAGNSNQPQHF
NA,TRBV19,TRBJ2-7,NA,TGTGCCAGTAGTATAGGAAGGGGCTACGAGCAGTACTTC,CASSIGRGYEQYF
NA,TRBV29-1,TRBJ1-5,NA,TGCAGCGCCGCAAAAGGGTCGAGCAATCAGCCCCAGCATTTT,CSAAKGSSNQPQHF